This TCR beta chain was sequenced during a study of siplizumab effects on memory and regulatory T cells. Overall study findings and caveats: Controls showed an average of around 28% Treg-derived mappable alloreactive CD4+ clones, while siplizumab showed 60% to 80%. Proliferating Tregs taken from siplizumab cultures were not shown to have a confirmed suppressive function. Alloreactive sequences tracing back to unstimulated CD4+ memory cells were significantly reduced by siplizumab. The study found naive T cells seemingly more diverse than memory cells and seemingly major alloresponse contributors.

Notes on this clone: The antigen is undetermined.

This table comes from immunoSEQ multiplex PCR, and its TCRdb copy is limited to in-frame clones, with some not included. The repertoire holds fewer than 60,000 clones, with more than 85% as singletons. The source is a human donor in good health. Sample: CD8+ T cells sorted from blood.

The CDR3 DNA reads as TGTGCCAGCAGTTTTGGGTTAACTCAAGAGACCCAGTACTTC. As protein: CASSFGLTQETQYF. The chain recombines TRBV27 with TRBJ2-5; D is unclear. V lost 3 bases, J lost 2 bases, and 10 bases lay in between. CDR1 is MNHEY, CDR2 SMNVEV, per germline (reference sequence). The CDR3 length is 14 residues.